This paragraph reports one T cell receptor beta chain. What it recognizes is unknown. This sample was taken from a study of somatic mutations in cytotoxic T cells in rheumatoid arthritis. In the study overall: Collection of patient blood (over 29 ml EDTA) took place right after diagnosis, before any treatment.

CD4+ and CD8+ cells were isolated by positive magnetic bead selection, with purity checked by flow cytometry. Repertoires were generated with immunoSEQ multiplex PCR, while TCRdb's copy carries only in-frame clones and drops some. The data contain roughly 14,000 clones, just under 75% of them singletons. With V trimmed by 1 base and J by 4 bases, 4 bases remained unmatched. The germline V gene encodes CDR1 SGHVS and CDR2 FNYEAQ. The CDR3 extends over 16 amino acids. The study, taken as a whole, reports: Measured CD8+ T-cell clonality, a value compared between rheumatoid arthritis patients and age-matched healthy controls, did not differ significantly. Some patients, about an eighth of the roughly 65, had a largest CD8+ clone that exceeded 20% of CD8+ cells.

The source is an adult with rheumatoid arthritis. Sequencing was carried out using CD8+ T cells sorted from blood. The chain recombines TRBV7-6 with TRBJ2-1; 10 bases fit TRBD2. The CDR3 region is CASSLGLAGVYNEQFF. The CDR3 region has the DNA TGTGCCAGCAGCTTAGGCCTAGCGGGAGTATACAATGAGCAGTTCTTC.